These 23 T cell receptor beta chains originate from one sample sequenced in a study of blood T cell repertoires in COVID-19. Here immunoSEQ multiplex PCR was the method, and the copy in TCRdb shows in-frame clones only, minus some. The sample has about 390,000 clones, over 75% seen once; the top ten hold about 2.3%. Sequences were obtained from peripheral blood. These receptors were collected from a woman aged 60-75 years with COVID-19, enrolled during active disease.

The chain links TRBV29-1 to TRBJ1-3, with D unclear. Germline loops: CDR1 SQVTM, CDR2 ANQGSEA. The CDR3 contains 16 residues. Trimming removed 0 bases at V and 2 bases at J, with 14 bases between. In DNA form, the CDR3 reads TGCAGCGTTGAAGATACCCCTAGACCAACTGGAAACACCATATATTTT. Amino acid sequence: CSVEDTPRPTGNTIYF.

The rearrangement links TRBV6-5 to TRBJ1-5; TRBD1 agrees at 7 bases. Germline CDR1 and CDR2: MNHEY and SVGAGI. CDR3 size: 15 residues. V was clipped by 6 bases and J by 0 bases; unmatched bases: 5. Written as DNA, the CDR3 is TGTGCCAGCAGACCTAGACAGGGTAGCAATCAGCCCCAGCATTTT. This codes for CASRPRQGSNQPQHF.

The V and J genes are TRBV2 and TRBJ2-3; the D is unclear. V was cut by 1 base and J by 9 bases, with 5 bases left in between. CDR1 is SNHLY, CDR2 FYNNEI, per germline. This CDR3 is 11 amino acids long. The CDR3 loop reads CASSEVRTQYF. In DNA form, the CDR3 reads TGTGCCAGCAGTGAAGTACGGACGCAGTATTTT.

V and J are TRBV2 and TRBJ2-1; 9 positions match TRBD1. This CDR3 contains 13 residues. V shed 8 bases and J 2 bases; nucleotides not matched to a gene: 1. Germline V CDR1 and CDR2: SNHLY, FYNNEI. CDR3 sequence reads: CASGDRAYNEQFF. In DNA, the CDR3 is TGTGCCAGCGGGGACAGGGCCTACAATGAGCAGTTCTTC.

The rearrangement links TRBV5-5 to TRBJ1-4; unclear D gene. V lost 0 bases, J lost 8 bases, and 14 bases lay in between. CDR3 length: 15 residues. CDR1 and CDR2 from the germline V gene are SGHKS and YYEKEE (reference sequence). CDR3 sequence: CASSLARGSREKLFF. The CDR3 DNA reads as TGTGCCAGCAGCTTGGCCCGGGGTTCTCGGGAAAAACTGTTTTTT. Based on the CDR3 plus reference TRBV5-5 and TRBJ1-4, the full variable domain is DAGVTQSPTHLIKTRGQQVTLRCSPISGHKSVSWYQQVLGQGPQFIFQYYEKEERGRGNFPDRFSARQFPNYSSELNVNALLLGDSALYLCASSLARGSREKLFFGSGTQLSVL.

The rearrangement uses TRBV30 and TRBJ2-5; TRBD2 matches at 9 bases. V lost 4 bases and J lost 4; bases outside the gene matches: 16. This CDR3 spans 17 amino acids. Germline loops: CDR1 GTSNPN, CDR2 SVGIG (reference sequence). CDR3 sequence (DNA): TGTGCCTGGACCCAACCCAGGGGAAGCGGGGGGCGAGAGACCCAGTACTTC. Its translation is CAWTQPRGSGGRETQYF.

The chain links TRBV10-3 to TRBJ1-6; maybe TRBD1 (6 bases). Germline assignment: CDR1 ENHRY and CDR2 SYGVKD. V lost 10 bases and J lost 5, with 21 bases in between. The CDR3 totals 16 residues. This CDR3 is CATGDGAPIHNSPLHF. Here the CDR3 DNA reads TGTGCCACAGGGGACGGGGCCCCCATCCATAATTCACCCCTCCACTTT.

The V and J genes are TRBV7-8 and TRBJ1-1; D perhaps matches TRBD1 (5 bases). Germline V gene sequence: CDR1 SGHVS, CDR2 FQNEAQ. This CDR3 has 15 amino acids. Deletions cut 5 bases from V and 5 bases from J, with 18 bases between. The CDR3 loop is CASSQFSGGFTEAFF. The CDR3 nucleotides are TGTGCCAGCAGCCAATTTTCCGGGGGGTTTACTGAAGCTTTCTTT.

The chain is built from TRBV2 and TRBJ2-3, with 10 bases fitting TRBD1. Trimming took 7 bases from V and 3 from J; bases not matched to a gene: 4. CDR3 length: 14 residues. Looked up from germline, CDR1 is SNHLY and CDR2 is FYNNEI. The CDR3 DNA follows: TGTGCCAGCAACAGACAGGGGGCGACAGATACGCAGTATTTT. Encoded protein: CASNRQGATDTQYF. The full variable domain, with the rest looked up from reference TRBV2 and TRBJ2-3, is EPEVTQTPSHQVTQMGQEVILRCVPISNHLYFYWYRQILGQKVEFLVSFYNNEISEKSEIFDDQFSVERPDGSNFTLKIRSTKLEDSAMYFCASNRQGATDTQYFGPGTRLTVL.

This chain uses TRBV30 with TRBJ1-5; D ambiguous. The ends were cut back, 0 bases at V and 7 bases at J, with 10 bases in the middle. The CDR3 extends over 13 amino acids. From germline, CDR1 is GTSNPN and CDR2 SVGIG (reference sequence). In DNA form, the CDR3 reads TGTGCCTGGAGTGTACGAGGGCAGCAGCCCCAGCATTTT. The encoded protein is CAWSVRGQQPQHF.

Here the CDR3 reads CASSNLGTDKNYGYTF. For the CDR3, the DNA is TGTGCCAGTAGTAACCTCGGGACAGACAAAAACTATGGCTACACCTTC. The chain joins TRBV19 to TRBJ1-2, with 7 bases aligning to TRBD1. V lost 4 bases to trimming and J lost 2 bases; unmatched junction nucleotides: 10. Germline V lookup: CDR1 LNHDA, CDR2 SQIVND (reference sequence). CDR3 length equals 16 residues.

The chain employs TRBV7-9 and TRBJ1-1; 12 positions match TRBD1. Germline assignment: CDR1 SEHNR and CDR2 FQNEAQ (reference sequence). V gave up 7 bases and J gave up 5 bases; unmatched junction bases: 8. CDR3 length: 15 amino acids. The CDR3 sequence is CASNWDRGRGTEAFF. CDR3 in DNA: TGTGCCAGCAATTGGGACAGGGGGCGTGGAACTGAAGCTTTCTTT.

The rearrangement joins TRBV11-2 to TRBJ2-7; D uncertain. Trimming removed 0 bases at V and 0 bases at J, with 9 bases between. The CDR3 contains 15 residues. Germline values: CDR1 SGHAT, CDR2 FQNNGV. The chain's CDR3 is CASSLESLSSYEQYF. DNA for the CDR3: TGTGCCAGCAGCTTAGAATCGTTGAGCTCCTACGAGCAGTACTTC. Full variable domain (missing parts from reference TRBV11-2 and TRBJ2-7): EAGVAQSPRYKIIEKRQSVAFWCNPISGHATLYWYQQILGQGPKLLIQFQNNGVVDDSQLPKDRFSAERLKGVDSTLKIQPAKLEDSAVYLCASSLESLSSYEQYFGPGTRLTVT.

This clone was picked up one time. The chain recombines TRBV3-1 (or the pseudogene TRBV3-2) with TRBJ1-4; 8 bases align to TRBD1. V was clipped by 6 bases and J by 8 bases; unmatched bases: 8. This CDR3 is 14 amino acids long. CDR1 and CDR2 (germline): LGHDT, YNNKEL (reference sequence). The CDR3 sequence: CASSLRQGREKLFF. CDR3 DNA sequence: TGTGCCAGCAGTTTACGACAGGGGAGGGAAAAACTGTTTTTT.

This chain uses TRBV19 with TRBJ2-3; 7 bases fit TRBD2. Germline V gives CDR1 LNHDA, CDR2 SQIVND (reference sequence). This CDR3 region has 13 residues. J lost 5 bases, V lost 10 bases, and 9 bases had no gene match. The chain's CDR3 is CATQRGRGDTQYF. In DNA form, the CDR3 reads TGTGCCACCCAGCGGGGACGGGGAGATACGCAGTATTTT. The whole variable domain, remainder taken from reference TRBV19 and TRBJ2-3, is DGGITQSPKYLFRKEGQNVTLSCEQNLNHDAMYWYRQDPGQGLRLIYYSQIVNDFQKGDIAEGYSVSREKKESFPLTVTSAQKNPTAFYLCATQRGRGDTQYFGPGTRLTVL.

The chain joins TRBV2 to TRBJ2-7; TRBD1 matches at 9 bases. J lost 0 bases, V lost 4 bases, and 7 bases had no gene match. The CDR3 length is 16 residues. Germline values: CDR1 SNHLY, CDR2 FYNNEI. CDR3 in amino acids: CASSGGWTGASYEQYF. Written as DNA, the CDR3 is TGTGCCAGCAGTGGGGGGTGGACAGGGGCCTCCTACGAGCAGTACTTC.

The chain couples TRBV18 to TRBJ2-3; a possible D gene is TRBD2 (5 bases). The V and J ends lost 3 bases and 3 bases respectively, with 10 bases between them. The CDR3 runs to 14 residues. Germline CDR1 reads KGHSH; CDR2 reads LQKENI. CDR3 coding DNA: TGTGCCAGCTCACCCGGGGTTACAACAGATACGCAGTATTTT. It encodes CASSPGVTTDTQYF. The entire variable domain, with the rest obtained from reference TRBV18 and TRBJ2-3, is as follows: NAGVMQNPRHLVRRRGQEARLRCSPMKGHSHVYWYRQLPEEGLKFMVYLQKENIIDESGMPKERFSAEFPKEGPSILRIQQVVRGDSAAYFCASSPGVTTDTQYFGPGTRLTVL.

V is TRBV5-1 and J is TRBJ1-2, with 8 nucleotides matching TRBD1. CDR3 length: 17 residues. J lost 2 bases, V lost 4 bases, and 13 bases had no gene match. Germline CDR1 reads SGHRS; CDR2 reads YFSETQ. The CDR3 loop reads CASSPRQGPNRNYGYTF. The CDR3 DNA reads as TGCGCCAGCAGCCCGAGACAGGGGCCTAATCGGAACTATGGCTACACCTTC.

The chain has TRBV7-3 and TRBJ2-2, with D unclear. Germline V CDR1 and CDR2: SGHTA, FQGTGA. V lost 5 bases to trimming and J lost 0 bases, with 13 bases between them. The CDR3 runs to 16 residues. The CDR3 protein is CASSGVPTANTGELFF. In DNA form, the CDR3 reads TGTGCCAGCAGCGGAGTTCCTACCGCGAACACCGGGGAGCTGTTTTTT. Full variable domain (missing parts from reference TRBV7-3 and TRBJ2-2): GAGVSQTPSNKVTEKGKYVELRCDPISGHTALYWYRQSLGQGPEFLIYFQGTGAADDSGLPNDRFFAVRPEGSVSTLKIQRTERGDSAVYLCASSGVPTANTGELFFGEGSRLTVL.

This sequence joins TRBV7-9 and TRBJ1-1; 7 bases line up with TRBD1. The CDR3 is 14 residues long. Germline V gene lookup returns CDR1 SEHNR and CDR2 FQNEAQ (reference sequence). V shed 5 bases and J 0 bases; nucleotides not matched to a gene: 3. The CDR3: CASSRGQLNTEAFF. The CDR3 DNA reads TGTGCCAGCAGCCGGGGACAGTTGAACACTGAAGCTTTCTTT.

The chain recombines TRBV4-1 with TRBJ1-5, with D maybe TRBD1 (5 bases). This CDR3 spans 12 amino acids. The V gene's germline CDR1 is MGHRA and CDR2 YSYEKL. Trimming cost V 4 bases and J 8 bases, with 9 bases left between them. CDR3 in amino acids: CASSLTREPQHF. CDR3 nucleotide sequence: TGCGCCAGCAGCCTAACCAGGGAGCCCCAGCATTTT.

This clone was seen only a few times. The chain employs TRBV7-8 and TRBJ1-1, with 8 bases that match TRBD1. Germline CDR1 is SGHVS and CDR2 is FQNEAQ. J gave up 1 base and V 4 bases, and 2 bases lay outside the gene matches. The CDR3 has 14 residues. This CDR3 is CASSSTGENTEAFF. CDR3 DNA: TGTGCCAGCAGCTCGACAGGGGAGAACACTGAAGCTTTCTTT.

J is TRBJ1-6 and V is TRBV28; 8 bases map to TRBD1. The CDR3 is made up of 14 amino acids. The germline V gene encodes CDR1 MDHEN and CDR2 SYDVKM. V gave up 8 bases and J gave up 14 bases; unmatched junction bases: 14. The CDR3 DNA reads as TGTGCCAGCGGTGGACAGGGTAGGTTCTTCACCCTCCACTTT. Its protein is CASGGQGRFFTLHF.